These 32 T cell receptor beta chains were sequenced from one sample in a study of blood T cell repertoires in COVID-19. The table came from immunoSEQ multiplex PCR; TCRdb's copy has only in-frame clones and leaves some out. The sample has roughly 90,000 clones; under 85% are singletons. Sequences were obtained from peripheral blood. These TCRs come from a woman in her 70s with acute or convalescent COVID-19.

A note on this clone: An end of the junction does not agree with germline; a read error may underlie this. V usage is TRBV7-7 and J usage is TRBJ2-1; D is possibly TRBD2 (7 bases). The CDR3 length is 16 residues. The germline V gene encodes CDR1 SSHAT and CDR2 FNYEAQ (reference sequence). DNA of the CDR3: TGTGCTAGCACCAAATACTCGGGGGGCTATAACAATGAGCAGTTCTTC. It translates to CASTKYSGGYNNEQFF.

The rearrangement joins TRBV18 to TRBJ1-2; D is undetermined. V gave up 0 bases and J gave up 0 bases, with 5 bases separating them. Germline loops: CDR1 KGHSH, CDR2 LQKENI. There are 14 residues in the CDR3. The CDR3 loop is CASSPPNSNYGYTF. CDR3 nucleotide sequence: TGTGCCAGCTCACCACCCAATTCTAACTATGGCTACACCTTC.

The chain uses TRBV9 and TRBJ1-2; tentative D call: TRBD1 (6 bases). The CDR3 is made up of 15 amino acids. Trimming removed 3 bases from V and 0 bases from J, with 12 bases in between. Germline V CDR1 and CDR2: SGDLS, YYNGEE. CDR3 amino acids: CASSATGQANYGYTF. In DNA form, the CDR3 reads TGTGCCAGCAGCGCCACAGGGCAAGCTAACTATGGCTACACCTTC.

The chain couples TRBV2 to TRBJ2-2; TRBD2 aligns across 7 bases. Trimming removed 7 bases from V and 5 bases from J; junction bases left unmatched: 16. The CDR3 extends over 17 amino acids. Germline V gives CDR1 SNHLY, CDR2 FYNNEI. The CDR3 protein is CASIPAPGQGGTGELFF. CDR3 in DNA: TGTGCCAGCATTCCAGCCCCCGGGCAGGGAGGGACCGGGGAGCTGTTTTTT.

The V and J genes are TRBV19 and TRBJ2-2; the D gene is possibly TRBD2 (5 bases). Trimming took off 4 bases at V and 6 bases at J, with 6 bases between the two ends. Germline V gene data show CDR1 as LNHDA and CDR2 as SQIVND (reference sequence). The CDR3 totals 12 residues. CDR3 bases: TGTGCCAGTAGTACGGAGGCCGGGGAGCTGTTTTTT. Protein product: CASSTEAGELFF.

The rearrangement joins TRBV28 to TRBJ1-6; no definite D call. The CDR3 is 12 residues long. Germline V gene data show CDR1 as MDHEN and CDR2 as SYDVKM. Trimming cost V 6 bases and J 10 bases, with 10 bases left between them. CDR3 nucleotides: TGTGCCAGCAGCACCCAGCGGTCACCCCTCCACTTT. It is translated as CASSTQRSPLHF.

The chain employs TRBV7-9 and TRBJ1-6; D gene ambiguous. This CDR3 comprises 15 residues. Between the trimmed V and J ends, which lost 6 bases and 0 bases, there was a span of 9 bases. CDR1 and CDR2 (germline): SEHNR, FQNEAQ (reference sequence). The CDR3 loop is CASRPDTSYNSPLHF. In DNA, the CDR3 is TGTGCCAGCAGACCAGACACCTCCTATAATTCACCCCTCCACTTT.

V gene TRBV5-6 combines with J gene TRBJ2-1; weak D call: TRBD2 (6 bases). The CDR3 loop spans 15 amino acids. V lost 0 bases, J lost 0 bases, and 7 bases lay in between. Germline-derived CDR1 and CDR2 are SGHDT and YYEEEE. Here the CDR3 reads CASSLAGSSYNEQFF. CDR3 coding DNA: TGTGCCAGCAGCTTGGCCGGGAGCTCCTACAATGAGCAGTTCTTC.

The chain links TRBV11-3 to TRBJ2-1; no clear D. Deletions cut 2 bases from V and 8 bases from J, with 4 bases between. Germline V gene data show CDR1 as SGHNT and CDR2 as YENEEA. This CDR3 comprises 11 residues. The CDR3, as DNA: TGTGCCAGCAGCTTATACTATGAGCAGTTCTTC. Protein product: CASSLYYEQFF.

The rearrangement links TRBV5-4 to TRBJ1-4, with no clear D. The V and J ends lost 1 base and 8 bases respectively, with 15 bases between them. CDR3 length equals 15 residues. Germline V lookup: CDR1 SGHNT, CDR2 YYREEE (reference sequence). The CDR3 coding sequence is TGTGCCAGCAGCTTGAGCAGCCTATCAGGAGAAAAACTGTTTTTT. Amino acid sequence: CASSLSSLSGEKLFF.

The chain joins TRBV18 to TRBJ1-1; 7 bases match TRBD1. The V gene's germline CDR1 is KGHSH and CDR2 LQKENI. The CDR3 is 13 residues long. V shed 10 bases, J shed 0 bases, and the junction held 5 bases outside the gene matches. The CDR3: CATRQGMNTEAFF. Written as DNA, the CDR3 is TGTGCCACCAGACAGGGAATGAACACTGAAGCTTTCTTT.

The chain is built from TRBV7-6 and TRBJ2-5, with D tentatively TRBD2 (5 bases). V was clipped by 1 base and J by 2 bases, with 5 bases between them. There are 13 residues in the CDR3. Germline V gene data show CDR1 as SGHVS and CDR2 as FNYEAQ. CDR3 nucleotide sequence: TGTGCCAGCAGCTTAGGGGAGCAAGAGACCCAGTACTTC. Its protein product is CASSLGEQETQYF.

The genes are TRBV12-3 or TRBV12-4 and TRBJ2-6; no clear D. The CDR3 contains 13 residues. V was pared by 3 bases and J by 4 bases, with 4 bases between. CDR3 nucleotide sequence: TGTGCCAGCAGTTTCGAGGGGGCCAACGTCCTGACTTTC. Amino acids: CASSFEGANVLTF.

The chain joins TRBV2 to TRBJ2-5, with 7 bases identical to TRBD1. CDR3 length: 15 residues. V dropped 2 bases and J dropped 2; count of bases not matched to a gene: 5. Germline values: CDR1 SNHLY, CDR2 FYNNEI. This CDR3 is CASSETRTGQETQYF. The CDR3, as DNA: TGTGCCAGCAGTGAAACCCGGACAGGTCAAGAGACCCAGTACTTC.

A note on this clone: Germline is not matched at one junction end, which may reflect a read error. The chain couples TRBV6-6 to TRBJ1-5; the match to TRBD1 covers 8 bases. CDR3 length: 12 residues. Germline V gene lookup returns CDR1 MNHNY and CDR2 SVGAGI (reference sequence). The CDR3 sequence: CASRQGAAPLYF. Here the CDR3 DNA reads TGTGCCAGCAGGCAGGGGGCGGCTCCTCTTTATTTT.

The chain is built from TRBV11-3 and TRBJ1-3, with a possible D match to TRBD1 (6 bases). This CDR3 spans 18 amino acids. CDR1 and CDR2 from the germline V gene are SGHNT and YENEEA. Trimming took 5 bases from V and 1 from J, leaving 21 bases between them. The CDR3 coding sequence is TGTGCCAGCAGCCCTCCTGGGACAACTATTCGTTCTGGAAACACCATATATTTT. Encoded protein: CASSPPGTTIRSGNTIYF.

The V and J genes are TRBV4-2 and TRBJ2-3, with TRBD2 matching 7 bases. Germline CDR1 and CDR2: LGHNA and YNFKEQ. CDR3 size: 15 residues. J gave up 4 bases and V 5 bases, and 9 bases lay outside the gene matches. In nucleotides, the CDR3 is TGTGCCAGCAGCTCCAACGCGGGGGAGGCAGATACGCAGTATTTT. Its protein product is CASSSNAGEADTQYF.

J is TRBJ2-7 and V is TRBV6-2 or TRBV6-3; TRBD2 matches at 9 bases. The CDR3 has 15 residues. The trim removed 6 bases at V and 0 bases at J, leaving 6 bases unmatched. Germline assignment: CDR1 MNHEY and CDR2 SVGEGT. The CDR3 DNA sequence: TGTGCCAGCAGCCAACGGACTAGCGTCTCCTACGAGCAGTACTTC. It specifies CASSQRTSVSYEQYF.

The genes are TRBV30 and TRBJ1-4; tentatively, D is TRBD1 (5 bases). With 3 bases removed from V and 4 bases from J, the gap between germline ends came to 9 bases. CDR3 length equals 13 residues. Germline-derived CDR1 and CDR2 are GTSNPN and SVGIG (reference sequence). CDR3: CAWRAGVNEKLFF. DNA for the CDR3: TGTGCCTGGAGGGCGGGGGTTAATGAAAAACTGTTTTTT.

The V gene is TRBV7-9, the J gene TRBJ1-3; 7 bases agree with TRBD1. V lost 3 bases and J lost 4; bases outside the gene matches: 9. Per the germline V gene, CDR1 is SEHNR and CDR2 is FQNEAQ (reference sequence). This CDR3 comprises 16 residues. The CDR3 DNA follows: TGTGCCAGCAGCTTTCGACAGGGAGAATTAGGAAACACCATATATTTT. This translates into CASSFRQGELGNTIYF.

This sequence joins TRBV11-2 and TRBJ2-6; possible D gene TRBD1, 6 bases. Germline values: CDR1 SGHAT, CDR2 FQNNGV. The CDR3 totals 17 residues. The germline V and J ends were trimmed by 5 bases and 1 base, with 15 bases remaining between them. Written as DNA, the CDR3 is TGTGCCAGCAGCCCTGACAGGTCCCGATCTGGGGCCAACGTCCTGACTTTC. Its protein product is CASSPDRSRSGANVLTF.

J is TRBJ1-2 and V is TRBV30, with D unclear. Germline assignment: CDR1 GTSNPN and CDR2 SVGIG (reference sequence). Trimming stripped 0 bases from V and 4 bases from J, with 15 bases between. The CDR3 has 15 residues. The CDR3 sequence: CAWSVPGRRLYGYTF. The CDR3 DNA reads TGTGCCTGGAGTGTACCCGGTCGAAGACTCTATGGCTACACCTTC.

The rearrangement uses TRBV7-6 and TRBJ2-5, with a tentative D call TRBD2 (6 bases). V lost 5 bases and J lost 4, with 20 bases in between. Germline CDR1 SGHVS, CDR2 FNYEAQ. The length of the CDR3 is 16 residues. CDR3 DNA sequence: TGTGCCAGCAGCAGGAGGGAAGGGTGGGAATTAGAGACCCAGTACTTC. Translation: CASSRREGWELETQYF.

This clone was recorded only once. The chain combines TRBV29-1 with TRBJ2-7; a possible D gene is TRBD1 (6 bases). There are 13 residues in the CDR3. Germline values: CDR1 SQVTM, CDR2 ANQGSEA. V dropped 6 bases and J dropped 3 bases, with 15 bases sitting between them. The DNA for the CDR3 is TGCAGCGTCCCCAGGGGAATGGGCTACGAGCAGTACTTC. Amino acid sequence: CSVPRGMGYEQYF.

The chain recombines TRBV11-3 with TRBJ2-5; the match to TRBD1 covers 8 bases. V shed 8 bases and J 6 bases; nucleotides not matched to a gene: 8. Germline loops: CDR1 SGHNT, CDR2 YENEEA. There are 13 residues in the CDR3. As DNA, the CDR3 is TGTGCCAGCCTAGGACAGGGAGAGAAGACCCAGTACTTC. Amino acid sequence: CASLGQGEKTQYF.

The genes are TRBV7-9 and TRBJ1-2; no clear D gene. CDR1 and CDR2 (germline): SEHNR, FQNEAQ (reference sequence). The V gene lost 2 bases and the J gene lost 2 bases, with 12 bases spanning the gap. The CDR3 runs to 15 residues. The CDR3 nucleotides are TGTGCCAGCAGCTTACAGGAGGGAGGAAACTATGGCTACACCTTC. Protein: CASSLQEGGNYGYTF.

The rearrangement uses TRBV5-1 and TRBJ2-3, with 10 bases lining up with TRBD2. Trimming at V came to 3 bases and at J to 4 bases, leaving 8 bases not matched to a gene. Germline V gene data show CDR1 as SGHRS and CDR2 as YFSETQ. This CDR3 contains 16 residues. As DNA, the CDR3 is TGCGCCAGCAGCTCCCGCTTAGCGGGGGGCCCAGATACGCAGTATTTT. Its protein product is CASSSRLAGGPDTQYF.

V is TRBV20-1 and J is TRBJ1-3; 8 bases align to TRBD1. CDR1 is DFQATT and CDR2 is SNEGSKA in the germline V gene (reference sequence). The CDR3 sequence is 12 residues long. The V gene end was trimmed by 3 bases and the J gene end by 8 bases; junction bases not matched to a gene: 3. CDR3 DNA sequence: TGCAGTGCTAGTCCACAGGGGGACACCATATATTTT. This encodes CSASPQGDTIYF.

V and J are TRBV6-1 and TRBJ1-1; TRBD1 matches at 7 bases. Germline V gene data show CDR1 as MNHNS and CDR2 as SASEGT. J gave up 4 bases and V 6 bases, and 8 bases lay outside the gene matches. CDR3 length: 14 residues. In DNA, the CDR3 is TGTGCCAGCAGGGAGAACAGGGGCGGCACTGAAGCTTTCTTT. Its translation is CASRENRGGTEAFF.

The chain links TRBV28 to TRBJ1-1, with D unclear. CDR1 and CDR2 from the germline V gene are MDHEN and SYDVKM. This CDR3 contains 16 residues. Deletions cut 4 bases from V and 7 bases from J, with 22 bases between. The CDR3 DNA sequence: TGTGCCAGCAGTTCAATGTCCCTCAGGCCCCTCGGTGAAGCTTTCTTT. It encodes CASSSMSLRPLGEAFF.

V and J are TRBV18 and TRBJ2-2; D not certain. The CDR3 covers 16 residues. Trimming stripped 3 bases from V and 1 base from J, with 12 bases between. Germline V lookup: CDR1 KGHSH, CDR2 LQKENI. The CDR3, as DNA: TGTGCCAGCTCACCGAGTCCCATATTGAACACCGGGGAGCTGTTTTTT. Translating gives CASSPSPILNTGELFF.

The rearrangement joins TRBV5-4 to TRBJ1-4; 12 positions match TRBD1. Germline CDR1 and CDR2: SGHNT and YYREEE (reference sequence). CDR3 size: 16 residues. V lost 4 bases to trimming and J lost 7 bases; unmatched junction nucleotides: 8. The CDR3 region is CASSHRDRGLGEKLFF. The DNA for the CDR3 is TGTGCCAGCAGCCACCGGGACAGGGGGCTTGGTGAAAAACTGTTTTTT.